Below, one T cell receptor (beta chain) is given with its context. This clonotype was detected only a few times. Its target antigen remains unknown. The sample holds no much larger clone one base away, and base qualities are not on file. Sequencing took place on an Illumina HiSeq 2500. Quantitative 5'-RACE with molecular barcodes was used to prepare TCR beta libraries. Turning to the authors' computational methods: A new computational method, built on a probabilistic model of VDJ rearrangement, was used to identify disease-linked TCR variants. The public sequencing data were trimmed at Q25 with fastp and processed into clonotypes with MiXCR by TCRdb, which kept only in-frame beta chains. All rows with the same CDR3 protein become a single entry with the most common DNA and genes. These V and J calls are TCRdb output, not the study's own analysis. The sample table shows some 800,000 distinct CDR3 sequences, and about 11% are seen once. The ten largest clones represent 0.45% to 0.6% of the sample.

The data originate from a study of CD8 T cells in ankylosing spondylitis (dated by TCRdb to about 2017). Notes on the research overall: To find TCR variants linked to disease, the study profiled T cell receptor beta repertoires in ankylosing spondylitis patients and healthy donors. The full study cohort comprised 25 ankylosing spondylitis patients and roughly 100 healthy donors. Peripheral blood was sampled, and synovial fluid was also collected from ankylosing spondylitis patients.

From its cysteine to its phenylalanine, the CDR3 spans 13 amino acids. Left in the record is the CDR3 DNA by itself, 39 bases read in frame from the first base. CDR1 and CDR2 are drawn from the germline V gene: SQVTM, ANQGSEA. Trimming removed 4 bases from V and 4 bases from J; the gene matches leave 5 bases unexplained. The paper as a whole reports these results and caveats: A CD8+ phenotype was shown by the disease-linked clones, which were found at relatively low frequencies in peripheral blood. Blood from ankylosing spondylitis patients appeared to be characterized by a TCR beta motif made up of several highly homologous amino acid variants. According to the report, matched synovial fluid samples from ankylosing spondylitis patients were significantly enriched for the disease-linked clones. Some TCR beta motif variants had previously been reported in synovial fluid and blood of reactive arthritis patients, which suggested common disease-initiation mechanisms.

The sample comprised blood, either unsorted or a sorted T cell fraction (not recorded which). The chain links TRBV29-1 with TRBJ2-5; 8 central bases correspond to TRBD1. This clonotype was obtained from a male donor with ankylosing spondylitis. The sequenced DNA is TGCAGCGTTGGGACAGGGAAGGGAGAGACCCAGTACTTC. It is translated as CSVGTGKGETQYF.